These T cell receptor beta chains were read from a single sample in a study of Graves' ophthalmopathy and Graves' hyperthyroidism. TCRdb re-derived calls from the multiplex PCR reads in MiXCR, one entry per CDR3 protein. The sample lists 200,000 to 250,000 distinct CDR3 sequences, approximately 42% occurring once. Specimen: peripheral blood. Every receptor here comes from an adult man with Graves' ophthalmopathy. Both conserved end residues are part of each CDR3. Fields, in order: D gene, clone size, V gene, J gene, CDR3 DNA, CDR3 protein. A D gene is named only where the DNA matches it firmly. Some rows mark clone size as missing; the rest say once, few, many or name a class of expanded clone.

>TRBD1|.|TRBV2|TRBJ2-2
TGTGCCAGCAGTGAAAGGGACAGGTTAATCGGGGAGCTGTTTTTT
CASSERDRLIGELFF
>TRBD2|few|TRBV7-2|TRBJ2-7
TGTGCCAGCAGCTTAATATCCAACCTAGCGGGGGGCGAGCAGTACTTC
CASSLISNLAGGEQYF
>.|few|TRBV7-8|TRBJ2-5
TGTGCCAGCAGCTTAGAACTAGGGGAGGAGACCCAGTACTTC
CASSLELGEETQYF
>TRBD1|.|TRBV29-1|TRBJ2-7
TGCAGCGTTGTGAAGGACAGGGCGACCTACGAGCAGTACTTC
CSVVKDRATYEQYF
>.|few|TRBV3-1|TRBJ1-4
TGTGCCAGCAGCCATTCGGTAGAAAAACTGTTTTTT
CASSHSVEKLFF
>TRBD1|.|TRBV9|TRBJ2-7
TGTGCCAGCAGCGTAGGTTGGGGACAGGGGGAGCAGTACTTC
CASSVGWGQGEQYF
>TRBD1|few|TRBV24-1|TRBJ2-5
TGTGCCACCAGTGATGTGGGGGGGACAGGGAGAGAGACCCAGTACTTC
CATSDVGGTGRETQYF
>.|.|TRBV20-1|TRBJ2-7
TGCAGTGCTAGATTGGAGGGCTACGAGCAGTACTTC
CSARLEGYEQYF
>.|few|TRBV7-2|TRBJ2-5
TGTGCCAGCAGCTTAGAGGGGCCAGTCCAAGAGACCCAGTACTTC
CASSLEGPVQETQYF
>.|.|TRBV19|TRBJ1-4
TGTGCCAGTAGGGAAACGGACAGCCTTTTCGAAAAACTGTTTTTT
CASRETDSLFEKLFF
>.|.|TRBV18|TRBJ2-5
TGTGCCAGCTCATCCGGGGGTGGAGAGACCCAGTACTTC
CASSSGGGETQYF
>.|.|TRBV2|TRBJ1-4
TGTGCCAGAGGACGAAGTCCAACTAATGAAGAACTGTTTTTT
CARGRSPTNEELFF
>.|.|TRBV7-3|TRBJ1-2
TGTGCCAGCAGCTTAGGGCCTATACAAGGAGGCTACACCTTC
CASSLGPIQGGYTF
>.|.|TRBV5-4|TRBJ2-2
TGTGCCAGCAGCTTGGCCTCCGGTCTAGCGTTCGGGGAGCTGTTTTTT
CASSLASGLAFGELFF
>.|few|TRBV5-1|TRBJ1-5
TGCGCCAGCAGCTTGTGGGGGAGCAATCAGCCCCAGCATTTT
CASSLWGSNQPQHF
>.|few|TRBV5-4|TRBJ1-2
TGTGCCAGCAGCCAAGATGACACCCGGGGTGGCTACACCTTC
CASSQDDTRGGYTF
>TRBD1|few|TRBV10-3|TRBJ1-6
TGTGCCATCAGTGAGTCGGAGGGGGCGGATTCACCCCTCCACTTT
CAISESEGADSPLHF
>TRBD1|.|TRBV7-3|TRBJ2-6
TGTGCCAGCAGCCCAAACAGGGGGCTAGGCGGGGCCAACGTCCTGACTTTC
CASSPNRGLGGANVLTF
>TRBD2|.|TRBV19|TRBJ2-5
TGTGCCAGTAGTGTCCTAGCGGGCCTCCAAGAGACCCAGTACTTC
CASSVLAGLQETQYF
>.|.|TRBV11-2|TRBJ1-1
TGTGCCAGCAGCGTCGGGGCCAACACTGAAGCTTTCTTT
CASSVGANTEAFF
>.|.|TRBV4-2|TRBJ2-2
TGTGCCGTGGGGCGGGGGCAGAACACCGGGGAGCTGTTTTTT
CAVGRGQNTGELFF
>TRBD2|once|TRBV19|TRBJ2-7
TGTGCCAGTAAAGGACAGCTCTTAGCGGGAGGTTACGAGCAGTACTTC
CASKGQLLAGGYEQYF
>.|.|TRBV7-2|TRBJ2-3
TGTGCCAGCAGCTTAGCGGGTAGCACAGATACGCAGTATTTT
CASSLAGSTDTQYF
>TRBD2|few|TRBV10-2|TRBJ2-7
TGCGCCAGCTCGGGGGGAGACTACGAGCAGTACTTC
CASSGGDYEQYF
>.|.|TRBV11-3|TRBJ2-7
TGTGCCAGCAGCTTAGCACTAGGGGCCTACGAGCAGTACTTC
CASSLALGAYEQYF
>.|.|TRBV4-1|TRBJ1-2
TGCGCCAGCAGCCAAGTTCTGGGGGAGGTTGGCTACACCTTC
CASSQVLGEVGYTF
>TRBD1|.|TRBV10-3|TRBJ2-7
TGTGCCAGCAGTCGGGACAGCATCTCCTACGAGCAGTACTTC
CASSRDSISYEQYF
>.|.|TRBV7-2|TRBJ1-4
TGTGCCAGCAGCTTCCGAGGGGCGCCTGTAAATGAAAAACTGTTTTTT
CASSFRGAPVNEKLFF
>.|few|TRBV24-1|TRBJ1-2
TGTGCCACCAGTGACAGCGGGAACTATGGCTACACCTTC
CATSDSGNYGYTF
>TRBD1|few|TRBV7-9|TRBJ2-7
TGTGCCAGCAGCCTCGGGACAGGGGGCTTTGGGGAGCAGTACTTC
CASSLGTGGFGEQYF
>TRBD2|once|TRBV10-3|TRBJ2-1
TGTGCCATCAGTGACATTCTAGCAGCTAGCGGATACAGTGAGCAGTTCTTC
CAISDILAASGYSEQFF
>.|few|TRBV28|TRBJ2-7
TGTGCCAGCAGTCGCCATGCCTACGAGCAGTACTTC
CASSRHAYEQYF
>.|.|TRBV12-3/TRBV12-4|TRBJ1-2
TGTGCCAGCAGTTCCCGGGACGGGGGGGATGGCTACACCTTC
CASSSRDGGDGYTF
>.|.|TRBV24-1|TRBJ2-5
TGTGCCCAGCAAACTAGGGTAGAGACCCAGTACTTC
CAQQTRVETQYF
>.|.|TRBV6-5|TRBJ1-1
TGTGCCAGCAGTTACTCATCGGGGTTTGAAGCTTTCTTT
CASSYSSGFEAFF
>.|few|TRBV7-9|TRBJ1-5
TGTGCTATCGAGCAGGTCAATCAGCCCCAGCATTTT
CAIEQVNQPQHF
>.|.|TRBV25-1|TRBJ1-6
TGTGCCAGCAGGAGACCGCGGAATTCACCCCTCCACTTT
CASRRPRNSPLHF
>TRBD1|many|TRBV10-2|TRBJ1-6
TGCGCCATCGGGACAGGAGGAAATTCACCCCTCCACTTT
CAIGTGGNSPLHF
>TRBD1|.|TRBV27|TRBJ1-5
TGTGCCAGCAGGAGGGACAGGTCAAGCAATCAGCCCCAGCATTTT
CASRRDRSSNQPQHF
>.|few|TRBV29-1|TRBJ2-7
TGCAGCGTTGAAGATAACAGGGGGGGCTACGAGCAGTACTTC
CSVEDNRGGYEQYF
>.|.|TRBV6-6|TRBJ1-6
TGTGCCAGCAGTCCACAGGTCAATTCACCCCTCCACTTT
CASSPQVNSPLHF
>.|.|TRBV5-1|TRBJ1-1
TGCGCCAGCAGCTTTATTGACGGAAGGAACACTGAAGCTTTCTTT
CASSFIDGRNTEAFF
>TRBD1|many|TRBV7-9|TRBJ1-5
TGTGCCAGCAGCCCACAGGGGAATCAGCCCCAGCATTTT
CASSPQGNQPQHF
>.|few|TRBV14|TRBJ2-2
TGTGCCAGCAGCTACACAGTTAACACCGGGGAGCTGTTTTTT
CASSYTVNTGELFF
>.|.|TRBV13|TRBJ1-2
TGTGCCAGCAGAATAGGGGGGCGCGACTATGGCTACACCTTC
CASRIGGRDYGYTF
>.|.|TRBV19|TRBJ1-5
TGTGCCAGTAGCTATGGACGGATAAATCAGCCCCAGCATTTT
CASSYGRINQPQHF
>.|few|TRBV12-3/TRBV12-4|TRBJ2-7
TGTGCCAGCAGTAAGTCCTACGAGCAGTACTTC
CASSKSYEQYF
>.|many|TRBV19|TRBJ1-6
TGTGCCACCACCACTGGGACGGGCGATAATTCACCCCTCCACTTT
CATTTGTGDNSPLHF
>.|few|TRBV28|TRBJ2-7
TGTGCCAGCAGCCCAGATTGGTTCGAGCAGTACTTC
CASSPDWFEQYF
>.|few|TRBV2|TRBJ1-5
TGTGCCAGCAGTGAACTTCTTGGGGGGAATCAGCCCCAGCATTTT
CASSELLGGNQPQHF
>.|.|TRBV6-4|TRBJ1-1
TGTGCCAGCCATGCGGTTGGGATAAAAGCTTTCTTT
CASHAVGIKAFF
>.|.|TRBV29-1|TRBJ2-7
TGCAGCGTTGACTACCTCTACGAGCAGTACTTC
CSVDYLYEQYF
>.|.|TRBV5-1|TRBJ2-7
TGCGCCAGCACCGCCGCCACAGGGACCTACGAGCAGTACTTC
CASTAATGTYEQYF